The 9 T cell receptor beta chains listed next were all sequenced from one sample in a study of shared clonotypes between healthy human individuals. Naivety among CD8 cells was defined by CD45RO negativity and positive CCR7 selection, thereby excluding terminally differentiated effector memory CD45RA+ cells. Generated by immunoSEQ multiplex PCR, the TCRdb table keeps only in-frame clones and is missing some. The sample records fewer than 1 million clones, about 96% being singletons. Specimen: naive CD8+ T cells sorted from blood. The origin of the receptors is a man aged 25 to 45 in good health.

The genes are TRBV7-8 and TRBJ2-1; D gene unclear. Germline CDR1 and CDR2: SGHVS and FQNEAQ. V lost 8 bases to trimming and J lost 4 bases, with 15 bases between them. The CDR3 totals 14 residues. DNA of the CDR3: TGTGCCAGCGGGCGGCGTGACCTTTACAATGAGCAGTTCTTC. It translates to CASGRRDLYNEQFF. The full variable domain, with the rest looked up from reference TRBV7-8 and TRBJ2-1, is GAGVSQSPRYKVAKRGQDVALRCDPISGHVSLFWYQQALGQGPEFLTYFQNEAQLDKSGLPSDRFFAERPEGSVSTLKIQRTQQEDSAVYLCASGRRDLYNEQFFGPGTRLTVL.

The chain has TRBV28 and TRBJ2-7; D is perhaps TRBD1 or TRBD2 (6 bases each). The CDR3 contains 15 residues. Germline loops: CDR1 MDHEN, CDR2 SYDVKM. Trimming cost V 6 bases and J 0 bases, with 15 bases left between them. Written as DNA, the CDR3 is TGTGCCAGCAGAGAGGCGGGACACCTCTCCTACGAGCAGTACTTC. Amino acids: CASREAGHLSYEQYF.

This clone is a singleton in its sample. This sequence joins TRBV5-1 and TRBJ2-7; possible D gene TRBD2, 5 bases. Germline lookup yields CDR1 SGHRS and CDR2 YFSETQ. V lost 1 base and J 1 base, leaving 9 bases between the germline ends. This CDR3 has 14 residues. The CDR3 loop reads CASSLLPGSYEQYF. As DNA, the CDR3 is TGCGCCAGCAGCTTGCTTCCGGGATCCTACGAGCAGTACTTC.

CDR3 residues: CASSLGGHSLEQYF. The CDR3 nucleotides are TGTGCCAGCAGCTTGGGCGGACATTCCCTCGAGCAGTACTTC. The chain has TRBV5-4 and TRBJ2-7, with D possibly TRBD1 on 5 matching bases. V was pared by 0 bases and J by 6 bases, with 13 bases between. In germline, CDR1 is SGHNT, CDR2 YYREEE (reference sequence). The CDR3 is 14 amino acids.

The V gene is TRBV27, the J gene TRBJ2-7, with TRBD2 identical over 7 bases. Trimming took 5 bases from V and 2 from J; bases not matched to a gene: 6. Germline V lookup: CDR1 MNHEY, CDR2 SMNVEV (reference sequence). The CDR3 length is 14 residues. DNA for the CDR3: TGTGCCAGCAGTCGGGGAGGGGCACCCTACGAGCAGTACTTC. Encoded protein: CASSRGGAPYEQYF.

V and J are TRBV30 and TRBJ1-2; 10 bases fit TRBD1. The V gene's germline CDR1 is GTSNPN and CDR2 SVGIG (reference sequence). This CDR3 has 15 amino acids. The J segment lost 5 bases and the V segment lost 5 bases, leaving 11 bases of the junction unmatched. Written as DNA, the CDR3 is TGTGCCTGGGGAACCGGGACAGGGGTGAGATATGGCTACACCTTC. Translation: CAWGTGTGVRYGYTF.

J is TRBJ2-7 and V is TRBV11-2; weak D call: TRBD2 (5 bases). Looked up from germline, CDR1 is SGHAT and CDR2 is FQNNGV. The CDR3 spans 16 residues. V lost 0 bases and J 1 base, leaving 13 bases between the germline ends. The CDR3 loop is CASSLERGTRSYEQYF. The CDR3 bases are TGTGCCAGCAGCTTAGAACGGGGTACAAGGTCCTACGAGCAGTACTTC.

The V call is TRBV18, the J call TRBJ2-7, with 8 positions matching TRBD1. Per germline, CDR1 KGHSH and CDR2 LQKENI. Trimming took 8 bases from V and 3 from J; bases not matched to a gene: 6. This CDR3 contains 13 residues. DNA for the CDR3: TGTGCCAGCCGCCGGACAGGGAACTACGAGCAGTACTTC. Protein product: CASRRTGNYEQYF.

The J gene is TRBJ2-1, the V gene TRBV11-3; 7 nucleotides agree with TRBD2. The V and J ends lost 5 bases and 0 bases, in that order; junction bases with no gene match: 7. The CDR3 consists of 16 residues. Germline V gene lookup returns CDR1 SGHNT and CDR2 YENEEA. CDR3 region: CASSRPSGGSYNEQFF. CDR3 in DNA: TGTGCCAGCAGCCGCCCGTCGGGAGGCTCCTACAATGAGCAGTTCTTC.